Presented here are 30 T cell receptor beta chains from one specimen sequenced in a study of identical twins. TCRdb reanalysed the 5' RACE reads using MiXCR and keeps one entry per CDR3 protein. The sample has 210,000 or so distinct CDR3 sequences, less than 20% seen once. These same records also appear under a second study, on T cells expressing NK-cell markers.

The sequenced sample was CD8+ T cells sorted from blood. The receptor set was obtained from a woman under 30 in good health.

The chain has TRBV27 and TRBJ2-7; 7 bases match TRBD1. After removal of 6 bases from V and 1 base from J, the junction contained 9 bases not matched to a gene. Germline V CDR1 and CDR2: MNHEY, SMNVEV (reference sequence). This CDR3 is built from 15 residues. The CDR3 is CASRGETGSSYEQYF. In nucleotides, the CDR3 is TGTGCCAGCAGGGGAGAGACAGGGTCATCCTACGAGCAGTACTTC.

This clonotype was observed a handful of times. One end of the junction does not line up with germline, which may come from a read error. V usage is TRBV29-1 and J usage is TRBJ2-3; TRBD2 matches 8 bases. The CDR3 length is 17 residues. Germline V gives CDR1 SQVTM, CDR2 ANQGSEA. CDR3 sequence reads: CSVEDLGLAGGTDTQYF. CDR3 bases: TGCAGCGTCGAAGACCTAGGGCTAGCGGGCGGCACAGATACGCAGTATTTT.

This chain uses TRBV15 with TRBJ2-5; the D is unclear. Between the trimmed V and J ends, which lost 9 bases and 1 base, there was a span of 15 bases. Germline CDR1 and CDR2: LNHNV and YYDKDF (reference sequence). CDR3 size: 14 residues. This CDR3 is CATCRDTFQETQYF. The DNA of the CDR3 is TGTGCCACATGCCGAGACACGTTCCAAGAGACCCAGTACTTC.

This clonotype was recorded many times. The chain carries TRBV6-5 and TRBJ1-5; no reliable D call. The CDR3 totals 16 residues. The V gene lost 0 bases and the J gene lost 2 bases, with 11 bases spanning the gap. Germline lookup yields CDR1 MNHEY and CDR2 SVGAGI. The CDR3 nucleotides are TGTGCCAGCAGTTACTCCCTCGACATGGGCAATCAGCCCCAGCATTTT. Its translation: CASSYSLDMGNQPQHF.

This clonotype was seen a few times. The rearrangement uses TRBV4-2 and TRBJ2-7; 11 nucleotides match TRBD2. The CDR3 has 15 amino acids. V was pared by 5 bases and J by 3 bases, with 6 bases of the junction left unmatched. From germline, CDR1 is LGHNA and CDR2 YNFKEQ. This CDR3 is CASSTLAGGNYEQYF. CDR3 nucleotides: TGTGCCAGCAGCACCCTAGCGGGGGGAAACTACGAGCAGTACTTC.

The table lists this clonotype with a few counts. The gene calls are TRBV7-8 and TRBJ1-5; 7 bases map to TRBD1. Germline CDR1 SGHVS, CDR2 FQNEAQ. Trimming cost V 4 bases and J 6 bases; bases outside gene matches: 6. This CDR3 has 14 amino acids. The CDR3 DNA reads TGTGCCAGCAGCTCAGGGGGGGTTAGTCAGCCCCAGCATTTT. It specifies CASSSGGVSQPQHF. The whole variable domain, filled in from reference TRBV7-8 and TRBJ1-5, reads GAGVSQSPRYKVAKRGQDVALRCDPISGHVSLFWYQQALGQGPEFLTYFQNEAQLDKSGLPSDRFFAERPEGSVSTLKIQRTQQEDSAVYLCASSSGGVSQPQHFGDGTRLSIL.

This clonotype turned up a few times. The V and J genes are TRBV3-1 and TRBJ2-2; possibly TRBD1 for D (7 bases). This CDR3 spans 18 amino acids. Deletions cut 1 base from V and 2 bases from J, with 17 bases between. Germline CDR1 and CDR2: LGHDT and YNNKEL (reference sequence). The CDR3 sequence is CASSQVIFQGGNTGELFF. The CDR3 DNA reads TGTGCCAGCAGCCAAGTAATCTTCCAGGGGGGCAACACCGGGGAGCTGTTTTTT.

This clonotype appeared a few times. This chain links TRBV11-3 with TRBJ2-1; a possible D gene is TRBD2 (6 bases). The CDR3 spans 13 residues. Germline V CDR1 and CDR2: SGHNT, YENEEA. V shed 5 bases and J shed 7 bases, with 12 bases lying between them. The CDR3 sequence is CASSQEAGNEQFF. The CDR3 region has the DNA TGTGCCAGCAGCCAAGAGGCGGGAAATGAGCAGTTCTTC.

This clonotype was seen a few times. The chain combines TRBV13 with TRBJ2-1; no clear D. V gave up 0 bases and J gave up 10 bases, with 13 bases separating them. This CDR3 comprises 14 residues. The germline gives CDR1 PRHDT, CDR2 FYEKMQ (reference sequence). DNA for the CDR3: TGTGCCAGCAGCTTAGGCCGTGACGCTGCAGAGCAGTTCTTC. Protein: CASSLGRDAAEQFF.

This clonotype was counted between two and nine times. The rearrangement links TRBV7-6 to TRBJ2-1; D is uncertain. CDR3 size: 13 residues. V was clipped by 1 base and J by 10 bases, with 11 bases between them. Per germline, CDR1 SGHVS and CDR2 FNYEAQ. The CDR3 DNA sequence: TGTGCCAGCAGCTTAGGTCTAGGCTTAGAGCAGTTCTTC. This sequence encodes CASSLGLGLEQFF.

This clonotype was observed a few times. The chain links TRBV27 to TRBJ1-1, with TRBD1 as a possible D gene (5 bases). The V end lost 6 bases, the J end lost 6 bases, and 14 bases lay between the germline ends. The CDR3 consists of 13 residues. CDR1 is MNHEY, CDR2 SMNVEV, per germline (reference sequence). CDR3 nucleotide sequence: TGTGCCAGCAGGTTTAGTGGGGCAGCTGAAGCTTTCTTT. As protein: CASRFSGAAEAFF.

The chain uses TRBV3-1 and TRBJ2-1, with no clear D. Per germline, CDR1 LGHDT and CDR2 YNNKEL (reference sequence). The V end lost 1 base, the J end lost 10 bases, and 11 bases lay between the germline ends. This CDR3 contains 13 residues. CDR3: CASSQGRSGEQFF. The CDR3, as DNA: TGTGCCAGCAGCCAAGGTCGGTCGGGCGAGCAGTTCTTC.

This clonotype was counted between two and nine times. The chain joins TRBV12-3 or TRBV12-4 to TRBJ2-1; D gene unclear. The CDR3 runs 14 residues. Trimming took 6 bases from V and 7 from J, leaving 16 bases between them. CDR3 bases: TGTGCCAGCAGCTCTCAGGACCCTGGGAATGAGCAGTTCTTC. Translation gives CASSSQDPGNEQFF.

The J gene is TRBJ1-1, the V gene TRBV6-2 or TRBV6-3, with D perhaps TRBD1 (5 bases). There are 14 residues in the CDR3. Trimming shortened V by 2 bases and J by 0 bases, and 7 bases separated the two germline ends. Germline V gene data show CDR1 as MNHEY and CDR2 as SVGEGT. CDR3 coding DNA: TGTGCCAGCAGTTACGGGGCCCTGAACACTGAAGCTTTCTTT. This translates into CASSYGALNTEAFF.

This clonotype showed up just a few times. V usage is TRBV7-9 and J usage is TRBJ2-7; D is unresolved. The CDR3 covers 12 residues. Germline V gene data show CDR1 as SEHNR and CDR2 as FQNEAQ (reference sequence). Deletions cut 5 bases from V and 6 bases from J, with 11 bases between. The CDR3 sequence: CASSPPSGEQYF. The CDR3 DNA follows: TGTGCCAGCAGCCCACCCTCGGGCGAGCAGTACTTC.

V gene TRBV20-1 combines with J gene TRBJ2-3; 12 nucleotides align to TRBD2. CDR1 is DFQATT and CDR2 is SNEGSKA in the germline V gene (reference sequence). V shed 4 bases and J 6 bases; nucleotides not matched to a gene: 8. The CDR3 is made up of 15 amino acids. In DNA, the CDR3 is TGCAGTGCTACCCGGACTAGCGGGGCCGAGGATACGCAGTATTTT. Its translation is CSATRTSGAEDTQYF.

The rearrangement joins TRBV5-1 to TRBJ1-1; a weak D match, TRBD1 (5 bases). Per the germline V gene, CDR1 is SGHRS and CDR2 is YFSETQ. V gave up 4 bases and J gave up 4 bases, with 14 bases separating them. The CDR3 runs 14 residues. The CDR3 is CASSLYGGGTEAFF. CDR3 bases: TGCGCCAGCAGCCTCTACGGGGGTGGCACTGAAGCTTTCTTT.

A remark on this clonotype: Given the absence of the conserved phenylalanine or tryptophan at the CDR3 end, a read error is likely. Because the CDR3's place on the DNA is in doubt, the DNA is left out and the CDR3 is given as listed by TCRdb. CDR3 in amino acids: CASSPDAV. This chain joins TRBV9 and TRBJ1-2. The CDR3 spans 8 residues, counting both ends. The germline V gene encodes CDR1 SGDLS and CDR2 YYNGEE.

This clonotype was seen more than once but under ten times. The chain is built from TRBV5-6 and TRBJ2-7, with 8 bases identical to TRBD2. Germline V gene sequence: CDR1 SGHDT, CDR2 YYEEEE. Trimming removed 4 bases from V and 6 bases from J; junction bases left unmatched: 9. The length of the CDR3 is 14 residues. The CDR3 DNA reads TGTGCCAGCAGCCCAGGCGCGGGAGGTGGCGAGCAGTACTTC. Its protein product is CASSPGAGGGEQYF. The entire variable domain, with the rest obtained from reference TRBV5-6 and TRBJ2-7, is as follows: DAGVTQSPTHLIKTRGQQVTLRCSPKSGHDTVSWYQQALGQGPQFIFQYYEEEERQRGNFPDRFSGHQFPNYSSELNVNALLLGDSALYLCASSPGAGGGEQYFGPGTRLTVT.

This clonotype has more than one count but fewer than ten. CDR3 sequence reads: CSVARLAGTYEQFF. CDR3 bases: TGCAGCGTTGCCCGCCTAGCGGGTACCTATGAGCAGTTCTTC. V gene TRBV29-1 combines with J gene TRBJ2-1; 8 bases align to TRBD2. V was pared by 4 bases and J by 8 bases, with 10 bases of the junction left unmatched. CDR3 length equals 14 residues. Germline assignment: CDR1 SQVTM and CDR2 ANQGSEA.

In this sample, this clonotype turned up a few times. The rearrangement joins TRBV12-3 or TRBV12-4 to TRBJ1-4, with 7 positions matching TRBD1. V gave up 2 bases and J gave up 0 bases; unmatched junction bases: 9. This CDR3 spans 18 amino acids. The CDR3 DNA reads as TGTGCCAGCAGTTTAATGAGGGGGCTAAAGGCAACTAATGAAAAACTGTTTTTT. Residues: CASSLMRGLKATNEKLFF.

There are many counts of this clonotype. V is TRBV7-9 and J is TRBJ2-7, with D perhaps matching TRBD1 (5 bases). Between the trimmed V and J ends, which lost 4 bases and 4 bases, there was a span of 8 bases. The germline CDR1 and CDR2 sequences are SEHNR and FQNEAQ (reference sequence). The CDR3 sequence is 12 residues long. CDR3 sequence: CASSYPGYEQYF. Written as DNA, the CDR3 is TGTGCCAGCAGCTACCCAGGGTACGAGCAGTACTTC.

The V gene is TRBV5-1, the J gene TRBJ1-6; D is unclear. Germline V gene data show CDR1 as SGHRS and CDR2 as YFSETQ. This CDR3 is 13 amino acids long. V lost 5 bases to trimming and J lost 7 bases, with 10 bases between them. Written as DNA, the CDR3 is TGCGCCAGCAGTTTGAGCGGGAATTCACCCCTCCACTTT. Protein product: CASSLSGNSPLHF.

In this sample, this clonotype turned up a few times. CDR3 sequence (DNA): TGTGCCAGCAGCCAACGGGACGGGTACTACGAGCAGTACTTC. It encodes CASSQRDGYYEQYF. The chain couples TRBV14 to TRBJ2-7, with D perhaps being TRBD1 or TRBD2 (5 bases each). This CDR3 is built from 14 residues. V was shortened by 2 bases and J by 3 bases, with 11 bases between the two germline ends. Germline assignment: CDR1 SGHDN and CDR2 FVKESK.

A note on this clonotype: Since a much larger clone is just one base distant, this may be a read error. This sequence joins TRBV4-3 and TRBJ2-7; 10 bases are shared with TRBD1. With V trimmed by 5 bases and J by 3 bases, 4 bases remained unmatched. CDR3 size: 14 residues. Germline CDR1 is LGHNA and CDR2 is YSLEER. CDR3: CASSTGTGDYEQYF. The CDR3 DNA is TGCGCCAGCAGCACCGGGACAGGGGACTACGAGCAGTACTTC.

The chain employs TRBV20-1 and TRBJ1-1, with D perhaps TRBD1 (5 bases). Germline V gives CDR1 DFQATT, CDR2 SNEGSKA (reference sequence). V gave up 6 bases and J gave up 7 bases, with 15 bases separating them. The CDR3 totals 12 residues. Here the CDR3 DNA reads TGCAGTGCCAAGGGGCAGTTTTTTGAAGCTTTCTTT. Its translation: CSAKGQFFEAFF.

The V and J genes are TRBV6-5 and TRBJ2-7; a possible D gene is TRBD2 (5 bases). CDR1 and CDR2 from the germline V gene are MNHEY and SVGAGI. The V and J ends lost 2 bases and 6 bases respectively, with 11 bases between them. This CDR3 has 13 amino acids. CDR3 in DNA: TGTGCCAGCAGTTACCAGTCTAGCCGCGAGCAGTACTTC. Its translation is CASSYQSSREQYF.

The rearrangement links TRBV6-5 to TRBJ2-7, with 7 bases that match TRBD1. The CDR3 is 15 residues long. Germline trimming cut 4 bases from V and 3 bases from J; bases unmatched to any gene: 9. Germline assignment: CDR1 MNHEY and CDR2 SVGAGI. For the CDR3, the DNA is TGTGCCAGCAGTTCGGTTGTCAACAGGGGCTACGAGCAGTACTTC. Translating gives CASSSVVNRGYEQYF.

The gene calls are TRBV6-2 or TRBV6-3 and TRBJ1-1; a possible D gene is TRBD1 (5 bases). This CDR3 has 16 amino acids. Deletions cut 4 bases from V and 1 base from J, with 16 bases between. CDR1 MNHEY and CDR2 SVGEGT come from the germline V gene. CDR3: CASSLRKKGPNTEAFF. The CDR3 DNA is TGTGCCAGCAGTTTGCGGAAAAAGGGGCCGAACACTGAAGCTTTCTTT.

This clonotype has more than one count but fewer than ten. This chain uses TRBV12-3 or TRBV12-4 with TRBJ1-1; no clear D. The V end lost 3 bases, the J end lost 5 bases, and 10 bases lay between the germline ends. This CDR3 comprises 13 residues. CDR3 in amino acids: CASSFGMGTEAFF. DNA for the CDR3: TGTGCCAGCAGTTTCGGGATGGGGACTGAAGCTTTCTTT.